This entry features one T cell receptor (beta chain) sequence. The antigen remains unidentified. Germline loops: CDR1 MDHEN, CDR2 SYDVKM. The V end was cut by 4 bases, the J end by 8 bases, with 17 bases between. The CDR3 runs to 15 residues. PCR used 60 Vbeta primers and 13 Jbeta primers. The assay was immunoSEQ multiplex PCR, and TCRdb's table has in-frame clones only and misses some. The table for this sample gives 150,000 to 200,000 clones. These data are taken from a study of cytomegalovirus exposure and HLA in healthy donors. Study at large: The Caucasian-associated ancestry cluster contained roughly four fifths of the approximately 430 genotyped donors. Study results and limitations: It was in a later analysis that TCR association rates were seen to vary by HLA locus, highest for DRB1 and lowest for HLA-C.

This TCR came from an older woman in good health and CMV-seronegative. Sample: PBMCs. This chain connects TRBV28 to TRBJ1-4; possible D gene TRBD1, 5 bases. The CDR3 here is CASSSRKLTEEKLFF. The CDR3, as DNA: TGTGCCAGCAGTTCCCGGAAGCTGACAGAGGAAAAACTGTTTTTT.